The sequence of this TCR beta chain was determined in a study of OX40 agonist ivuxolimab in advanced cancers. To note about this clone: Its matching antigen is unknown.

Using immunoSEQ multiplex PCR, the repertoire was profiled, and TCRdb retains in-frame clones only, with some absent. The repertoire holds 8,500 to 13,000 clones, with more than 65% as singletons. V dropped 5 bases and J dropped 9 bases, with 8 bases sitting between them. The CDR3 runs to 11 residues. Per the germline V gene, CDR1 is MNHNS and CDR2 is SASEGT. Points from the study as a whole: Antigens targeted by the expanded peripheral T cells were not determined.

The genes are TRBV6-1 and TRBJ2-4; D is perhaps TRBD1 or TRBD2 (5 bases each). The sequencing here drew on CD4+ or CD8+ T cells sorted from blood, taken in a trial of the OX40 agonist ivuxolimab. The clonotype comes from an adult with an advanced solid tumor such as melanoma, head and neck, liver or kidney cancer. As DNA, the CDR3 is TGTGCCAGCAGTACCGGGACCATTCAGTACTTC. Translated: CASSTGTIQYF.